The rows below give T cell receptor beta chains drawn from one sample of a study of blood T cell repertoires in COVID-19. Method: immunoSEQ multiplex PCR; TCRdb's copy keeps in-frame clones and lacks some. Altogether roughly 300,000 clones are present, about four fifths being singletons, with the ten largest covering about 2.9%. The sample was peripheral blood. Receptors were obtained from a woman aged 60-75 years with active or convalescent COVID-19. CDR3s include the opening cysteine and the closing phenylalanine or tryptophan. Each record gives: D gene, clone size, V gene, J gene, CDR3 protein, CDR3 DNA. The D gene is left open where the match is weak. Size is omitted from some rows. Given values are once, few, many or a class for expanded clones.

>NA|few|TRBV7-6|TRBJ2-7
CASSQDTYEQYF
TGTGCCAGCAGCCAAGACACCTACGAGCAGTACTTC
>TRBD1|NA|TRBV28|TRBJ2-1
CASSNWGQGAGNEQFF
TGTGCCAGCAGTAACTGGGGACAGGGGGCGGGGAATGAGCAGTTCTTC
>TRBD2|NA|TRBV5-1|TRBJ2-7
CASTRLAGGEQYF
TGCGCCAGCACAAGACTAGCGGGGGGCGAGCAGTACTTC
>NA|NA|TRBV5-1|TRBJ2-2
CASSFSGGRGGELFF
TGCGCCAGCAGCTTCAGTGGGGGCCGGGGCGGGGAGCTGTTTTTT
>TRBD2|NA|TRBV2|TRBJ2-7
CASSEGEGPYEQYF
TGTGCCAGCAGTGAAGGGGAGGGGCCCTACGAGCAGTACTTC
>NA|NA|TRBV27|TRBJ2-1
CASSDDSHNEQFF
TGTGCCAGCAGTGACGACAGTCACAATGAGCAGTTCTTC
>NA|few|TRBV7-2|TRBJ2-7
CASSLKWALDEQYF
TGTGCCAGCAGCTTGAAGTGGGCACTAGACGAGCAGTACTTC
>NA|NA|TRBV11-2|TRBJ1-3
CASSAGGGRGNTIYF
TGTGCCAGCAGCGCCGGCGGGGGGCGAGGAAACACCATATATTTT
>TRBD1|NA|TRBV5-4|TRBJ1-1
CASSLDQGVITEAFF
TGTGCCAGCAGCTTGGATCAGGGGGTTATAACTGAAGCTTTCTTT
>NA|NA|TRBV6-2/TRBV6-3|TRBJ2-3
CASSPLDRWGTDTQYF
TGTGCCAGCAGTCCCCTCGACAGGTGGGGCACAGATACGCAGTATTTT
>TRBD1|NA|TRBV5-6|TRBJ2-2
CASSLGQGSGELFF
TGTGCCAGCAGCCTCGGACAGGGTTCCGGGGAGCTGTTTTTT
>NA|NA|TRBV5-5|TRBJ2-7
CASIAGSYEQYF
TGTGCCTCTATTGCGGGCTCCTACGAGCAGTACTTC
>NA|once|TRBV7-2|TRBJ2-2
CASSVTGTGNTGELFF
TGTGCCAGCAGCGTAACCGGGACTGGGAACACCGGGGAGCTGTTTTTT
>TRBD1|NA|TRBV4-1|TRBJ1-2
CASSPDRGQLSRIYGYTF
TGCGCCAGCAGCCCTGACAGGGGGCAACTCTCACGGATCTATGGCTACACCTTC
>NA|NA|TRBV27|TRBJ1-1
CASSREGNTEAFF
TGTGCCAGCAGCCGGGAGGGGAACACTGAAGCTTTCTTT
>NA|NA|TRBV10-2|TRBJ1-6
CASGLTSNSPLHF
TGCGCCAGCGGGCTAACGTCAAATTCACCCCTCCACTTT
>TRBD2|NA|TRBV5-4|TRBJ2-5
CASSLIIRSTGGPQETQYF
TGTGCCAGCAGCTTGATAATCAGGTCAACGGGGGGGCCGCAAGAGACCCAGTACTTC
>TRBD2|NA|TRBV2|TRBJ2-3
CASSGNSGGRGTQYF
TGTGCCAGCAGTGGTAACAGCGGGGGAAGAGGTACGCAGTATTTT
>NA|once|TRBV15|TRBJ1-2
CATSRDASLAWGYTF
TGTGCCACCAGCAGAGATGCATCTCTAGCTTGGGGCTACACCTTC
>TRBD1|NA|TRBV30|TRBJ1-6
CAWNTGTGSSYNSPLHF
TGTGCCTGGAATACCGGGACAGGGAGCTCCTATAATTCACCCCTCCACTTT
>NA|NA|TRBV15|TRBJ1-2
CATSRDPGMYGYTF
TGTGCCACCAGCAGAGATCCCGGGATGTATGGCTACACCTTC
>NA|NA|TRBV15|TRBJ1-1
CATSREGMNTEAFF
TGTGCCACCAGCAGAGAGGGCATGAACACTGAAGCTTTCTTT
>NA|NA|TRBV5-6|TRBJ2-3
CASSFTSRSTDTQYF
TGTGCCAGCAGCTTCACTAGCAGGAGCACAGATACGCAGTATTTT
>NA|NA|TRBV2|TRBJ2-2
CASRRFRESGELFF
TGTGCCAGCAGGCGATTCAGGGAATCCGGGGAGCTGTTTTTT
>TRBD1|NA|TRBV30|TRBJ1-2
CAWSPGQGFGYTF
TGTGCCTGGAGTCCTGGACAGGGGTTTGGCTACACCTTC
>TRBD2|NA|TRBV11-3|TRBJ2-2
CASSFRLAGAGELFF
TGTGCCAGCAGCTTTAGGCTAGCGGGGGCCGGGGAGCTGTTTTTT
>TRBD1|NA|TRBV6-6|TRBJ1-2
CASTREGAPSYGYTF
TGTGCCAGCACCCGGGAGGGGGCCCCTTCCTATGGCTACACCTTC
>TRBD1|NA|TRBV27|TRBJ1-1
CASGTGFLNTEAFF
TGTGCCAGCGGGACAGGGTTCCTGAACACTGAAGCTTTCTTT
>TRBD2|NA|TRBV6-2/TRBV6-3|TRBJ2-3
CASSFTPATSGGSTDTQYF
TGTGCCAGCAGTTTTACCCCGGCGACTAGCGGGGGCTCCACAGATACGCAGTATTTT
>NA|NA|TRBV19|TRBJ1-4
CASSYSTNEKLFF
TGTGCCAGTAGCTACTCAACTAATGAAAAACTGTTTTTT
>NA|few|TRBV7-6|TRBJ1-1
CASSAGTHTGTEAFF
TGTGCCAGCAGCGCCGGGACACACACGGGCACTGAAGCTTTCTTT
>NA|NA|TRBV7-9|TRBJ1-3
CASSLAAGGGNTIYF
TGTGCCAGCAGCTTAGCTGCCGGAGGAGGAAACACCATATATTTT
>NA|NA|TRBV6-4|TRBJ2-3
CASSDRAGDKGDTQYF
TGTGCCAGCAGTGACCGCGCGGGGGACAAGGGAGATACGCAGTATTTT
>NA|NA|TRBV12-5|TRBJ1-5
CASGLGPRQPQHF
TGTGCTAGTGGTTTGGGCCCCAGGCAGCCCCAGCATTTT
>NA|once|TRBV7-8|TRBJ2-5
CASSLPRGQETQYF
TGTGCCAGCAGCCTCCCAAGGGGCCAAGAGACCCAGTACTTC
>TRBD2|NA|TRBV5-4|TRBJ2-7
CASSTGLTPPEQYF
TGTGCCAGCAGCACGGGACTAACTCCTCCCGAGCAGTACTTC
>NA|NA|TRBV5-1|TRBJ1-1
CASSLGTDLEAFF
TGCGCCAGCAGCTTGGGGACAGACCTTGAAGCTTTCTTT
>TRBD2|NA|TRBV4-2|TRBJ2-7
CASSPFDSGGSTYEQYF
TGTGCCAGCAGCCCGTTCGATAGCGGGGGGTCGACCTACGAGCAGTACTTC
>NA|NA|TRBV7-9|TRBJ2-3
CASSITSTPGTQYF
TGTGCCAGCAGCATCACCTCGACGCCAGGTACGCAGTATTTT
>NA|NA|TRBV3-1/TRBV3-2|TRBJ2-2
CASSREQGSGTGELFF
TGTGCCAGCAGCCGGGAACAGGGATCTGGCACCGGGGAGCTGTTTTTT
>NA|NA|TRBV7-3|TRBJ1-2
CASSPTGQGPYGYTF
TGTGCCAGCAGCCCGACCGGACAAGGACCCTATGGCTACACCTTC
>NA|NA|TRBV29-1|TRBJ2-7
CSVAQTSYEQYF
TGCAGCGTTGCTCAGACAAGCTACGAGCAGTACTTC